What follows are 19 T cell receptor beta chains derived from one specimen sequenced in a study of T cells expressing NK-cell markers (dated by TCRdb to 2020 to 2022). The library was produced with 5' RACE. The sequencer was an Illumina HiSeq 2000. TCRdb reprocessed the reads and assigns one entry to each CDR3 protein sequence, leaving out DNA. The table of this sample itemizes 300,000 to 500,000 distinct CDR3 sequences. The ten largest make up 9.5% to 12% of the sample. The sample taken for sequencing was blood T cells: a sorted CD56 or NKG2C T cell subset, CD4+ or CD8+ T cells, or bulk PBMC T cells (not recorded which). These receptors all stem from a woman in her forties or fifties in good health. Donor details come from another sample of the same person, matched by shared clones.

V usage is TRBV20-1 and J usage is TRBJ2-5; without DNA, the TCRdb call of TRBD1 cannot be checked. There are 13 residues in the CDR3. Germline values: CDR1 DFQATT, CDR2 SNEGSKA (reference sequence). The CDR3 spells CSARVDSLKTQYF.

The chain recombines TRBV12-5 with TRBJ2-1. Germline-derived CDR1 and CDR2 are LGHNT and FRNRAP. CDR3 size: 15 residues. This CDR3 reads CASGLVLLIWSEQFF. The variable domain in full, with the rest retrieved from reference TRBV12-5 and TRBJ2-1, is DARVTQTPRHKVTEMGQEVTMRCQPILGHNTVFWYRQTMMQGLELLAYFRNRAPLDDSGMPKDRFSAEMPDATLATLKIQPSEPRDSAVYFCASGLVLLIWSEQFFGPGTRLTVL.

The V gene is TRBV6-4, the J gene TRBJ2-1; TCRdb's D call of TRBD1 is untestable without DNA. The CDR3 spans 13 residues. Germline V gene data show CDR1 as MRHNA and CDR2 as SNTAGT. CDR3 residues: CASSPGTTNEQFF.

The V call is TRBV5-1, the J call TRBJ2-7; lacking DNA, the TRBD1 call made by TCRdb goes unchecked. This CDR3 is 18 amino acids long. The germline V gene encodes CDR1 SGHRS and CDR2 YFSETQ. The CDR3 sequence: CASSRWEGQGEISYEQYF. Based on the CDR3 plus reference TRBV5-1 and TRBJ2-7, the full variable domain is KAGVTQTPRYLIKTRGQQVTLSCSPISGHRSVSWYQQTPGQGLQFLFEYFSETQRNKGNFPGRFSGRQFSNSRSEMNVSTLELGDSALYLCASSRWEGQGEISYEQYFGPGTRLTVT.

The chain employs TRBV5-1 and TRBJ2-3; there is no DNA to check the TCRdb D call of TRBD2. Per the germline V gene, CDR1 is SGHRS and CDR2 is YFSETQ. The CDR3 consists of 15 residues. CDR3 amino acids: CASSFTSGKGDTQYF. Variable domain in full (rest from reference TRBV5-1 and TRBJ2-3): KAGVTQTPRYLIKTRGQQVTLSCSPISGHRSVSWYQQTPGQGLQFLFEYFSETQRNKGNFPGRFSGRQFSNSRSEMNVSTLELGDSALYLCASSFTSGKGDTQYFGPGTRLTVL.

The gene calls are TRBV4-2 and TRBJ2-1; TCRdb lists TRBD1, though no DNA is available to test this call. The length of the CDR3 is 14 residues. Germline V gene lookup returns CDR1 LGHNA and CDR2 YNFKEQ. This CDR3 reads CASSQVGQGHEQFF.

The chain employs TRBV5-1 and TRBJ2-2; there is no DNA to check the TCRdb D call of TRBD1. Germline values: CDR1 SGHRS, CDR2 YFSETQ. The CDR3 runs to 17 residues. CDR3 sequence reads: CASSLLQGVWTTGELFF.

The chain recombines TRBV11-2 with TRBJ2-1; TCRdb indicates TRBD1, and absent DNA this call remains unverified. Germline values: CDR1 SGHAT, CDR2 FQNNGV. The CDR3 has 16 amino acids. CDR3 loop: CASSLDLGQGAEEQFF.

The chain employs TRBV7-6 and TRBJ1-1; TCRdb names TRBD1, which stays unverified in the absence of DNA. Germline V gene data show CDR1 as SGHVS and CDR2 as FNYEAQ. This CDR3 has 14 residues. CDR3 amino acids: CASSLGTAHTEAFF.

The chain recombines TRBV5-1 with TRBJ1-2; TCRdb picks TRBD1, but there is no DNA to check that call. Germline V gives CDR1 SGHRS, CDR2 YFSETQ. This CDR3 comprises 14 residues. CDR3 sequence reads: CASSLSQGNYGYTF. The variable domain in full, with the rest retrieved from reference TRBV5-1 and TRBJ1-2, is KAGVTQTPRYLIKTRGQQVTLSCSPISGHRSVSWYQQTPGQGLQFLFEYFSETQRNKGNFPGRFSGRQFSNSRSEMNVSTLELGDSALYLCASSLSQGNYGYTFGSGTRLTVV.

This sequence joins TRBV7-9 and TRBJ2-1; TCRdb proposes TRBD2, but this gene call is untestable without DNA. The CDR3 extends over 16 amino acids. Germline CDR1 SEHNR, CDR2 FQNEAQ (reference sequence). CDR3 residues: CASSPGPAGGLGEQFF.

This chain connects TRBV20-1 to TRBJ2-3; TCRdb reports TRBD2, a call that lacks DNA to check it against. Germline V CDR1 and CDR2: DFQATT, SNEGSKA (reference sequence). This CDR3 is built from 14 residues. The CDR3 spells CSARSSGSRDTQYF.

The gene calls are TRBV29-1 and TRBJ2-1; lacking DNA, the TRBD2 call made by TCRdb goes unchecked. The germline gives CDR1 SQVTM, CDR2 ANQGSEA. CDR3 size: 15 residues. The CDR3 sequence: CSGDRGLASSNEQFF.

The rearrangement links TRBV12-3 or TRBV12-4 to TRBJ1-1; TCRdb returns TRBD1, unconfirmable since there is no DNA. The CDR3 extends over 13 amino acids. The CDR3 here is CASSWGRVTEAFF.

This chain links TRBV20-1 with TRBJ2-5; TCRdb reports TRBD1, a call that lacks DNA to check it against. This CDR3 is 16 amino acids long. Per germline, CDR1 DFQATT and CDR2 SNEGSKA (reference sequence). The CDR3 here is CSARAIPGPTPETQYF.

The CDR3 sequence is CASRRDRGRNQPQHF. V is TRBV2 and J is TRBJ1-5; the TRBD1 assignment by TCRdb is unverifiable without DNA. CDR3 size: 15 residues. CDR1 and CDR2 from the germline V gene are SNHLY and FYNNEI. The whole variable domain, filled in from reference TRBV2 and TRBJ1-5, reads EPEVTQTPSHQVTQMGQEVILRCVPISNHLYFYWYRQILGQKVEFLVSFYNNEISEKSEIFDDQFSVERPDGSNFTLKIRSTKLEDSAMYFCASRRDRGRNQPQHFGDGTRLSIL.

This chain links TRBV12-3 or TRBV12-4 with TRBJ2-2; TCRdb proposes TRBD2, but this gene call is untestable without DNA. CDR3 length: 16 residues. CDR3 amino acids: CASRRSSGRSTGELFF.

This chain connects TRBV11-2 to TRBJ2-1. The CDR3 has 12 residues. Germline CDR1 is SGHAT and CDR2 is FQNNGV. The CDR3 loop reads CASSLRMNEQFF.

The chain employs TRBV4-1 and TRBJ1-1. The CDR3 has 15 amino acids. CDR1 is MGHRA, CDR2 YSYEKL, per germline. The chain's CDR3 is CASSQDRRTHTEAFF.